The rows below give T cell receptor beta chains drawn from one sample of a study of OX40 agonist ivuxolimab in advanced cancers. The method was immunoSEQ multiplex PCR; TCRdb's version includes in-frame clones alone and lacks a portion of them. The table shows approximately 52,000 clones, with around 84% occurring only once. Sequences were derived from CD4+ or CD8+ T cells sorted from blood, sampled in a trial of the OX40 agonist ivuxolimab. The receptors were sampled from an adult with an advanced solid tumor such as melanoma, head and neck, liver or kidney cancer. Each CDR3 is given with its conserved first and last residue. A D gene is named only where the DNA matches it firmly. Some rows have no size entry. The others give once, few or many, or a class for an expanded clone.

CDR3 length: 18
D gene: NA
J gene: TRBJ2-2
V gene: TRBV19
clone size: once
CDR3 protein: CASSIDQPGAGGIGELFF
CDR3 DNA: TGTGCCAGTAGTATAGATCAACCAGGGGCAGGCGGTATCGGGGAGCTGTTTTTT

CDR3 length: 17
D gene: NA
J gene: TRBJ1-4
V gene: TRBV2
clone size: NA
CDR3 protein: CASRVRTSFSTNEKLFF
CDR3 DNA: TGTGCCAGCAGGGTCAGGACATCTTTTAGTACTAATGAAAAACTGTTTTTT

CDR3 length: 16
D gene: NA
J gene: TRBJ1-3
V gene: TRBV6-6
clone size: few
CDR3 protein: CASSYSGQLSGNTIYF
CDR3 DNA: TGTGCCAGCAGTTACTCCGGACAGCTCTCTGGAAACACCATATATTTT

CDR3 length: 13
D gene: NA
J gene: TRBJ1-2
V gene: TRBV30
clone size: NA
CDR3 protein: CAGLAAGNYGYTF
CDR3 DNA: TGTGCCGGCCTAGCCGCAGGGAACTATGGCTACACCTTC

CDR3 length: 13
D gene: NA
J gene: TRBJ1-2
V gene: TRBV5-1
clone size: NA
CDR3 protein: CASSLNREGGYTF
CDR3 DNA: TGCGCCAGCAGCTTGAACAGGGAGGGCGGCTACACCTTC

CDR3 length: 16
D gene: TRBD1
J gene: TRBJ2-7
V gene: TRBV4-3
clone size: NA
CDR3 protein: CASSQESTGGFYEQYF
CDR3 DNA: TGCGCCAGCAGCCAAGAGTCGACAGGGGGCTTCTACGAGCAGTACTTC

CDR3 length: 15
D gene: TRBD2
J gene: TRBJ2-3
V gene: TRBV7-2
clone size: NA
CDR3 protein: CASSPLAGGPNTQYF
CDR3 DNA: TGTGCCAGCAGCCCGCTAGCGGGGGGGCCGAATACGCAGTATTTT

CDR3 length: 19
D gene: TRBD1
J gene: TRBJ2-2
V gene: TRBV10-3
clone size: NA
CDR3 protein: CAISAKPGQESANTGELFF
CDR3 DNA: TGTGCCATCAGTGCAAAACCGGGACAGGAGTCCGCGAACACCGGGGAGCTGTTTTTT

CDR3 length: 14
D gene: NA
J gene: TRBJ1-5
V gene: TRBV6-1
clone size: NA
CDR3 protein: CASSDRAINQPQHF
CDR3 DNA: TGTGCCAGCAGTGATCGGGCCATCAATCAGCCCCAGCATTTT

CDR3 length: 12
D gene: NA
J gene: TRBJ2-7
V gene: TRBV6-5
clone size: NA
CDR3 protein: CASSYHFHEQYF
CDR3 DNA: TGTGCCAGCAGTTACCACTTCCACGAGCAGTACTTC

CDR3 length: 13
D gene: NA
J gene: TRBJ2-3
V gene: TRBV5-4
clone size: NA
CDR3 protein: CASSLAGADTQYF
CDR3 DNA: TGTGCCAGCAGCTTGGCCGGGGCAGATACGCAGTATTTT

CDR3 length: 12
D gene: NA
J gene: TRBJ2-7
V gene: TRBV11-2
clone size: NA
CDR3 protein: CASSFEGTQQYF
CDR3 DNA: TGTGCCAGCAGCTTCGAGGGGACACAGCAGTACTTC

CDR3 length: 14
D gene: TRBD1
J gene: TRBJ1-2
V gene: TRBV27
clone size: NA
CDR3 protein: CASSTGTGISGYTF
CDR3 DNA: TGTGCCAGCAGTACCGGGACAGGGATAAGTGGCTACACCTTC

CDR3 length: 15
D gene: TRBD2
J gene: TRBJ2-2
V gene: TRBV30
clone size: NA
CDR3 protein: CALGLAGGRTGELFF
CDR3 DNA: TGTGCCTTGGGACTAGCGGGGGGACGGACCGGGGAGCTGTTTTTT

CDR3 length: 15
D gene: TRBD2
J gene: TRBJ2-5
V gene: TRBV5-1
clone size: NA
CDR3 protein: CASSLGAGDPETQYF
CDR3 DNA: TGCGCCAGCAGCTTGGGAGCGGGAGACCCAGAGACCCAGTACTTC

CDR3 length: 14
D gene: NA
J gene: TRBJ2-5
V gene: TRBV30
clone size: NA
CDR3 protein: CAWSVSSALRTQYF
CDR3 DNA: TGTGCCTGGAGTGTAAGTTCCGCTTTACGGACCCAGTACTTC

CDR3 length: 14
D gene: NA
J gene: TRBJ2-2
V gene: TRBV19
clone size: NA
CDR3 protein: CASSIGSVSGELFF
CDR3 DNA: TGTGCCAGTAGTATAGGATCCGTAAGCGGGGAGCTGTTTTTT

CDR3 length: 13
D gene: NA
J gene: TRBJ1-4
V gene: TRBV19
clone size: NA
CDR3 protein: CASSIDPDEKLFF
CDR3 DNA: TGTGCCAGTAGTATAGATCCGGATGAAAAACTGTTTTTT

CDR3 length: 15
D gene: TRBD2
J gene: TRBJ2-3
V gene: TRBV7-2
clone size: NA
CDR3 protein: CASSLDSGRTDTQYF
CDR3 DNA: TGTGCCAGCAGCTTAGATAGCGGGAGGACAGATACGCAGTATTTT

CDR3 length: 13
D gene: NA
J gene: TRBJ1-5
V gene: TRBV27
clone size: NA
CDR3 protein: CASSYYSNQPQHF
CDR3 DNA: TGTGCCAGCAGCTACTATAGCAATCAGCCCCAGCATTTT

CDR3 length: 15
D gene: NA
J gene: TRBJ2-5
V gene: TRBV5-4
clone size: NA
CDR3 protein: CASSLGRRGFETQYF
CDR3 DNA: TGTGCCAGCAGCTTGGGTAGAAGGGGGTTTGAGACCCAGTACTTC

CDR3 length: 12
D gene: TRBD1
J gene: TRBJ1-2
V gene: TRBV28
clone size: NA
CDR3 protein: CASSPGGNGYTF
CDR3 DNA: TGTGCCAGCAGTCCAGGGGGTAATGGCTACACCTTC

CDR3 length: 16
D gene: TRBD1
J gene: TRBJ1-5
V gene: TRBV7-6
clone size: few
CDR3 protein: CASSLGATGGNQPQHF
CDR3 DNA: TGTGCCAGCAGCTTAGGGGCAACAGGGGGCAATCAGCCCCAGCATTTT

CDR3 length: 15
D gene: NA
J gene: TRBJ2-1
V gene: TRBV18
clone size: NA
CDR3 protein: CASSPSTRAANEQFF
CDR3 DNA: TGTGCCAGCTCACCCTCCACTAGGGCGGCGAATGAGCAGTTCTTC

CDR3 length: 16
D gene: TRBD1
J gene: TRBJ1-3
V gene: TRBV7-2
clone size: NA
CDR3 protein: CASSFTSGTGGNTIYF
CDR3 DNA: TGTGCCAGCAGCTTCACATCCGGGACAGGGGGGAACACCATATATTTT

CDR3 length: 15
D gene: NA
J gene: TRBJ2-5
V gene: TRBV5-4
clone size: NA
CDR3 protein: CASSSSPGGVETQYF
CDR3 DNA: TGTGCCAGCAGCTCAAGCCCCGGGGGCGTGGAGACCCAGTACTTC

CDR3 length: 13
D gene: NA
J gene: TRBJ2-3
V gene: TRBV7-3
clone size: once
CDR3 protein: CASSPTRADTQYF
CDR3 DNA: TGTGCCAGCAGCCCAACTAGGGCAGATACGCAGTATTTT

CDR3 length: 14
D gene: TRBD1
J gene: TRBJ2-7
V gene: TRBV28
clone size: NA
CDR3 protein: CASSTGGVNYEQYF
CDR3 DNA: TGTGCCAGCAGTACAGGGGGAGTCAACTACGAGCAGTACTTC

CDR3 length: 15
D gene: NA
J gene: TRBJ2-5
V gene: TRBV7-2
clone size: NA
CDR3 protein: CASDAGLLYQETQYF
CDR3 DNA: TGTGCCAGTGACGCAGGGCTGCTGTACCAAGAGACCCAGTACTTC

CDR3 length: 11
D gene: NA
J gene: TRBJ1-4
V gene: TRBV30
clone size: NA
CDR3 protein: CAWSVRGKLFF
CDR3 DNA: TGTGCCTGGAGTGTACGGGGAAAACTGTTTTTT

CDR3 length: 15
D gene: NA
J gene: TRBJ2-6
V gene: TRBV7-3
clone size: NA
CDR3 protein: CASSQGAIGANVLTF
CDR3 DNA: TGTGCCAGCAGCCAGGGTGCGATTGGGGCCAACGTCCTGACTTTC

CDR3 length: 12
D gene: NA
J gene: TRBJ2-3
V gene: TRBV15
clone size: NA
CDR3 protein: CATSPGIDTQYF
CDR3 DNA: TGTGCCACCAGCCCTGGAATCGATACGCAGTATTTT

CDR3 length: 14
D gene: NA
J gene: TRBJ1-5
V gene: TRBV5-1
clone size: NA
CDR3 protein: CASSLEGSNQPQHF
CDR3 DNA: TGCGCCAGCAGCTTGGAAGGGAGCAATCAGCCCCAGCATTTT

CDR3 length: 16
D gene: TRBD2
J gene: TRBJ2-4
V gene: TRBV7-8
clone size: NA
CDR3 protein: CASSIGTSGTKNIQYF
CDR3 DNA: TGTGCCAGCAGCATAGGGACTAGCGGGACCAAAAACATTCAGTACTTC

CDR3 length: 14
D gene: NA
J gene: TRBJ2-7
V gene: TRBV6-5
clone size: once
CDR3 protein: CASSYSMPPYEQYF
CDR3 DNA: TGTGCTAGCAGTTACTCGATGCCACCGTACGAGCAGTACTTC

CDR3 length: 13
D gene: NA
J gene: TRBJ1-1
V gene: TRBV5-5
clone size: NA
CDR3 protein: CASSTREPNEAFF
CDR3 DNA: TGTGCCAGCAGCACACGGGAACCCAATGAAGCTTTCTTT

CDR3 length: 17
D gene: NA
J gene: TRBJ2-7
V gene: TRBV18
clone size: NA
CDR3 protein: CASSPTTVPGQLYEQYF
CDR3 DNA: TGTGCCAGCTCACCAACCACTGTACCGGGACAACTTTACGAGCAGTACTTC

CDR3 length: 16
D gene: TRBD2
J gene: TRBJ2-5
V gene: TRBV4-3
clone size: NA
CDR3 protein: CASSINSGGAQETQYF
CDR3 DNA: TGCGCCAGCAGCATAAATAGCGGGGGGGCCCAAGAGACCCAGTACTTC

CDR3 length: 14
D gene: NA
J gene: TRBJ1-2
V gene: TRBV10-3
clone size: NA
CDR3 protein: CAISESQLGNGYTF
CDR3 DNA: TGTGCCATCAGTGAGTCCCAACTAGGCAATGGCTACACCTTC

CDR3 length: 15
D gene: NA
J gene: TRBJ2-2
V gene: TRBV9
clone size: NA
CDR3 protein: CASSVGGHNTGELFF
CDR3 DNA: TGTGCCAGCAGCGTAGGGGGTCATAACACCGGGGAGCTGTTTTTT

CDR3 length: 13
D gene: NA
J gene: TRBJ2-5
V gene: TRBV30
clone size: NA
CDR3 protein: CAWKPGGGETQYF
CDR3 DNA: TGTGCCTGGAAACCGGGGGGCGGAGAGACCCAGTACTTC

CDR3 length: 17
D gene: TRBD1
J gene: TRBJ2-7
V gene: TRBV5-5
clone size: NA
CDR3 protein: CASSLGPTQGSGYEQYF
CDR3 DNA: TGTGCCAGCAGCTTGGGCCCTACACAGGGGTCAGGATACGAGCAGTACTTC

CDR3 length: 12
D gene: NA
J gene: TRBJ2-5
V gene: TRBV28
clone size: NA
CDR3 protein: CASSLPTRAQYF
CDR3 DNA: TGTGCCAGCAGTTTACCCACTAGGGCCCAGTACTTC

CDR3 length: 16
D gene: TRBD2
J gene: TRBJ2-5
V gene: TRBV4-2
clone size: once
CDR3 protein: CASSQDRTSGRETQYF
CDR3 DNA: TGTGCCAGCAGCCAAGATAGGACTAGCGGACGAGAGACCCAGTACTTC

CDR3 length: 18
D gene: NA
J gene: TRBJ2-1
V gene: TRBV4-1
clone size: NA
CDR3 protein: CASSQVFQGRSSYNEQFF
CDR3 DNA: TGCGCCAGCAGCCAAGTATTCCAGGGCCGGAGCTCCTACAATGAGCAGTTCTTC

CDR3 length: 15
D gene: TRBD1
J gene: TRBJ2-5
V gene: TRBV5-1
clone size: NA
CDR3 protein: CASSFNTGGGKTQYF
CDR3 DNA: TGCGCCAGCAGCTTTAATACAGGGGGCGGGAAGACCCAGTACTTC

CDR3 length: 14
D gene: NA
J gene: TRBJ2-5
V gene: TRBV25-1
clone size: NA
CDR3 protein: CASSKDRVSETQYF
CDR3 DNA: TGTGCCAGCTCAAAGGACCGGGTTTCCGAGACCCAGTACTTC

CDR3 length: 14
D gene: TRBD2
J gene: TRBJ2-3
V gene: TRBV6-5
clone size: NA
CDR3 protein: CASSRGLVADTQYF
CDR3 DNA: TGTGCCAGCAGTCGAGGACTAGTCGCAGATACGCAGTATTTT

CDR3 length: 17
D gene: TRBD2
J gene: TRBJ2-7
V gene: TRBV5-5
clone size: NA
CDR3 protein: CASSLGASGRGSYEQYF
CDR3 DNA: TGTGCCAGCAGCTTGGGGGCTAGCGGGAGGGGTTCCTACGAGCAGTACTTC

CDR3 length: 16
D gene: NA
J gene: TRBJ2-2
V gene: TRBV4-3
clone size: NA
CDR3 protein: CASSQDTGPGAGELFF
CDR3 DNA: TGCGCCAGCAGCCAAGATACAGGCCCAGGGGCCGGGGAGCTGTTTTTT

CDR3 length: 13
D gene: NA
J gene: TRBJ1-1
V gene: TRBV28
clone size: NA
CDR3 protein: CASSAADFSEAFF
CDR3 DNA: TGTGCCAGCAGTGCTGCCGACTTCTCTGAAGCTTTCTTT